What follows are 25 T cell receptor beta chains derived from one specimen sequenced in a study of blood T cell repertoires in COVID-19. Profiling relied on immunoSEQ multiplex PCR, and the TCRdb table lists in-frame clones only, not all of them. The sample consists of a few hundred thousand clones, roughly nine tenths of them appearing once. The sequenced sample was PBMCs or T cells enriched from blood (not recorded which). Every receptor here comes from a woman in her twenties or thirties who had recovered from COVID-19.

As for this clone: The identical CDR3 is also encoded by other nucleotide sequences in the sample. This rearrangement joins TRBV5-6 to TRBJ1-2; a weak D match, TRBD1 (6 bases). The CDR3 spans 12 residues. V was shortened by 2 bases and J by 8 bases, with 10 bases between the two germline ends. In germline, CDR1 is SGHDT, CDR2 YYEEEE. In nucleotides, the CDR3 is TGTGCCAGCAGCTTTGCAGGGGACGGCTACACCTTC. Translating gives CASSFAGDGYTF. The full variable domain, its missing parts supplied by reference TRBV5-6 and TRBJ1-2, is DAGVTQSPTHLIKTRGQQVTLRCSPKSGHDTVSWYQQALGQGPQFIFQYYEEEERQRGNFPDRFSGHQFPNYSSELNVNALLLGDSALYLCASSFAGDGYTFGSGTRLTVV.

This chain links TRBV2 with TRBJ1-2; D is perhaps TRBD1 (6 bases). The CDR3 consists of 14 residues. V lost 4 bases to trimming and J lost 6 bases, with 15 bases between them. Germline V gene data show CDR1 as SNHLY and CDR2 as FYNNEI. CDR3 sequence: CASSVRTERNGYTF. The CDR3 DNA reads TGTGCCAGCAGTGTCCGGACAGAGCGAAATGGCTACACCTTC.

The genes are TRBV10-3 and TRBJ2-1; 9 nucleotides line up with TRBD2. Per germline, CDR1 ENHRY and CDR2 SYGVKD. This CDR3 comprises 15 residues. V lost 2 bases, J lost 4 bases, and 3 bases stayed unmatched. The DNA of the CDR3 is TGTGCCATCAGTGAGAGGCGGGAGGGGTACAATGAGCAGTTCTTC. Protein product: CAISERREGYNEQFF.

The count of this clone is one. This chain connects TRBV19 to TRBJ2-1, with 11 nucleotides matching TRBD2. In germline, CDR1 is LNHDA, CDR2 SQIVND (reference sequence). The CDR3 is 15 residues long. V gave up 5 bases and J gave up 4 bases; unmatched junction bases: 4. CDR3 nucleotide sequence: TGTGCCAGTAGTCAGGGACTAGCGGTATACAATGAGCAGTTCTTC. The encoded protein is CASSQGLAVYNEQFF.

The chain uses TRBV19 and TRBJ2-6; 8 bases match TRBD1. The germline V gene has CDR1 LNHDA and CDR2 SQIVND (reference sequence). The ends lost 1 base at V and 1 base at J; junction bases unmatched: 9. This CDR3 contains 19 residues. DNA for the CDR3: TGTGCCAGTAGTATAGGAGAGGACAGGGTCAGGTCTGGGGCCAACGTCCTGACTTTC. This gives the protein CASSIGEDRVRSGANVLTF.

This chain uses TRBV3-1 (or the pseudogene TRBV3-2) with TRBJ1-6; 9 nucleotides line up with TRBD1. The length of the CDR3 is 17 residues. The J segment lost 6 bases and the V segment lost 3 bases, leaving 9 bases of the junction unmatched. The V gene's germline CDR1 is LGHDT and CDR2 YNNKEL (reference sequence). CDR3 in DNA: TGTGCCAGCAGCCACCCCACCGGACAGGGGATTAATTCACCCCTCCACTTT. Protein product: CASSHPTGQGINSPLHF.

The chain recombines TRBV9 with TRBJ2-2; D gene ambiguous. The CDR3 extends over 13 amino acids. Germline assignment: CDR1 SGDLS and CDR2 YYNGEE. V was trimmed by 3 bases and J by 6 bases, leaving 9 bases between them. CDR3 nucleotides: TGTGCCAGCAGCGCCCCCTACTCCGGGGAGCTGTTTTTT. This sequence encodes CASSAPYSGELFF.

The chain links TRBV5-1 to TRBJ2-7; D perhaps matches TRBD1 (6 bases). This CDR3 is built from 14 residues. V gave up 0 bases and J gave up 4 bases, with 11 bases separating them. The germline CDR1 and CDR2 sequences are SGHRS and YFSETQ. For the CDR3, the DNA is TGCGCCAGCAGCTTGGGGGGGACACTGTACGAGCAGTACTTC. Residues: CASSLGGTLYEQYF. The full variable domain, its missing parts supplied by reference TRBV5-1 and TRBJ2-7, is KAGVTQTPRYLIKTRGQQVTLSCSPISGHRSVSWYQQTPGQGLQFLFEYFSETQRNKGNFPGRFSGRQFSNSRSEMNVSTLELGDSALYLCASSLGGTLYEQYFGPGTRLTVT.

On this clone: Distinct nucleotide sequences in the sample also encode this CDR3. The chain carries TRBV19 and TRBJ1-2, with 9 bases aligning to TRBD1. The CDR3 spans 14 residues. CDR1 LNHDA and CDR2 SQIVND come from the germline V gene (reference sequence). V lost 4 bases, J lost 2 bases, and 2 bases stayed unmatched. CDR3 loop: CASSRDRVNYGYTF. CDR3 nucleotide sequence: TGTGCCAGTAGTAGGGACAGGGTCAACTATGGCTACACCTTC. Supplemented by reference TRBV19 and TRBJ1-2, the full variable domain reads DGGITQSPKYLFRKEGQNVTLSCEQNLNHDAMYWYRQDPGQGLRLIYYSQIVNDFQKGDIAEGYSVSREKKESFPLTVTSAQKNPTAFYLCASSRDRVNYGYTFGSGTRLTVV.

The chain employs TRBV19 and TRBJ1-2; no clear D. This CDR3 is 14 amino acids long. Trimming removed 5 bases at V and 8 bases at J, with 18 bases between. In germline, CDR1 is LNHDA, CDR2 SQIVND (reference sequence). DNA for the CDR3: TGTGCCAGTAGTCCTGAACGGGGAACGGGGGGCTACACCTTC. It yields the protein CASSPERGTGGYTF.

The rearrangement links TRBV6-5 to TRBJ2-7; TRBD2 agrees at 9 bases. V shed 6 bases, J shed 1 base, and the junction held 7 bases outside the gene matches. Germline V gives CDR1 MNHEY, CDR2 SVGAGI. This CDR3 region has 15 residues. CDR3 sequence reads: CASSTTSGNSYEQYF. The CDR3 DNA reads TGTGCCAGCAGCACGACTAGCGGCAATTCCTACGAGCAGTACTTC.

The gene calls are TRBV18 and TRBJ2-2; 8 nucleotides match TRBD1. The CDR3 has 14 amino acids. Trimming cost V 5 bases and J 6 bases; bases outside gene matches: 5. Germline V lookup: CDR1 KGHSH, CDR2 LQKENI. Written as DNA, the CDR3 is TGTGCCAGCTCATCCGACAGGGGACCCGGGGAGCTGTTTTTT. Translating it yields CASSSDRGPGELFF. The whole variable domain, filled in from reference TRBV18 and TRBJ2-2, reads NAGVMQNPRHLVRRRGQEARLRCSPMKGHSHVYWYRQLPEEGLKFMVYLQKENIIDESGMPKERFSAEFPKEGPSILRIQQVVRGDSAAYFCASSSDRGPGELFFGEGSRLTVL.

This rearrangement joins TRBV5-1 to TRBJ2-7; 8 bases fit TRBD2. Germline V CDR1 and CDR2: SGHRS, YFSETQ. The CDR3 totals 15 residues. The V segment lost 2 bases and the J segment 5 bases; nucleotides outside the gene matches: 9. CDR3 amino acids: CASSFRLAGRDEQYF. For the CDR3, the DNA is TGCGCCAGCAGCTTCCGATTAGCGGGAAGGGACGAGCAGTACTTC.

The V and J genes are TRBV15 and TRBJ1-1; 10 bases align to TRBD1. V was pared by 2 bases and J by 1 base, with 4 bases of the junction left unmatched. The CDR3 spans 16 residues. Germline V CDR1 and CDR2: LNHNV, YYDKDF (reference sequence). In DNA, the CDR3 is TGTGCCACCAGCAGACTGGACAGGGGGAGGAACACTGAAGCTTTCTTT. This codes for CATSRLDRGRNTEAFF.

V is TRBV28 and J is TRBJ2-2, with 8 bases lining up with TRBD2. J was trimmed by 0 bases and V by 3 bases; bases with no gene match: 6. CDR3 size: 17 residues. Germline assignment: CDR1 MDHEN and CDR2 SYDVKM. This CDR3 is CASSLFTSGTNTGELFF. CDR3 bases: TGTGCCAGCAGTTTGTTCACTAGCGGAACGAACACCGGGGAGCTGTTTTTT.

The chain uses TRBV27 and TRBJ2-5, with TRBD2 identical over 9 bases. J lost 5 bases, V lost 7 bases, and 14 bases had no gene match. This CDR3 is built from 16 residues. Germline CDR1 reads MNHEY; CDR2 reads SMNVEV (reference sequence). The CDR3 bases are TGTGCCAGCATTGGGGGGGTAGCGGGAGTTGCGGAGACCCAGTACTTC. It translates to CASIGGVAGVAETQYF.

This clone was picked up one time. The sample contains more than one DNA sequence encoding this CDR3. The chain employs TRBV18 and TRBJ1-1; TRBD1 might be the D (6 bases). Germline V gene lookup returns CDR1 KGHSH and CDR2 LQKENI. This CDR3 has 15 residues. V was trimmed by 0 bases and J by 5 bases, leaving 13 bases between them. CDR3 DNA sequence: TGTGCCAGCTCACCACCTGGAAGGGGGGGAACTGAAGCTTTCTTT. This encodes CASSPPGRGGTEAFF. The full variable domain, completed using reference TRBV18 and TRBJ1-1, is NAGVMQNPRHLVRRRGQEARLRCSPMKGHSHVYWYRQLPEEGLKFMVYLQKENIIDESGMPKERFSAEFPKEGPSILRIQQVVRGDSAAYFCASSPPGRGGTEAFFGQGTRLTVV.

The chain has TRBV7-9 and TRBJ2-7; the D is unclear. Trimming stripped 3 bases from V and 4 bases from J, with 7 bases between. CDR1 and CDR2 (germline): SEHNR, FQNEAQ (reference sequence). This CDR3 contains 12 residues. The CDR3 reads CASSLVQYEQYF. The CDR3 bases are TGTGCCAGCAGCTTGGTTCAGTACGAGCAGTACTTC.

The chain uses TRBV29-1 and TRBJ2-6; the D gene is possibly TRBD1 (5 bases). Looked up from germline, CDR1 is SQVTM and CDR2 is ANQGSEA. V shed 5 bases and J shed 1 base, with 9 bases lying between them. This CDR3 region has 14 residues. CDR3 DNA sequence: TGCAGCGTTCATACAGGTTCTGGGGCCAACGTCCTGACTTTC. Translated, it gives CSVHTGSGANVLTF.

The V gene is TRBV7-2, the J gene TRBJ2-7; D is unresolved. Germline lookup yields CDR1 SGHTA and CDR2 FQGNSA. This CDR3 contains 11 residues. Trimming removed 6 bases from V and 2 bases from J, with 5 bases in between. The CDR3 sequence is CASRTTYEQYF. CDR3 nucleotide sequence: TGTGCCAGCAGAACAACCTACGAGCAGTACTTC. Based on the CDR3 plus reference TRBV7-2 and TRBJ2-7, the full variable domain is GAGVSQSPSNKVTEKGKDVELRCDPISGHTALYWYRQSLGQGLEFLIYFQGNSAPDKSGLPSDRFSAERTGGSVSTLTIQRTQQEDSAVYLCASRTTYEQYFGPGTRLTVT.

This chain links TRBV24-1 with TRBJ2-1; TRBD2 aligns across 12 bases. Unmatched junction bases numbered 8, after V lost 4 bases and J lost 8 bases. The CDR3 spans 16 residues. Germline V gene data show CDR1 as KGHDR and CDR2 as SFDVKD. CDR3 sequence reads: CATSDPTSGSTDEQFF. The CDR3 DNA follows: TGTGCCACCAGTGACCCGACTAGCGGGAGTACGGATGAGCAGTTCTTC.

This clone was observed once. CDR3 region: CASSRSPGVNYGYTF. The CDR3 bases are TGTGCCAGCAGCCGGTCTCCGGGGGTTAACTATGGCTACACCTTC. This chain uses TRBV7-2 with TRBJ1-2, with a weak D call TRBD1 (5 bases). Germline lookup yields CDR1 SGHTA and CDR2 FQGNSA. Trimming removed 5 bases from V and 1 base from J, with 14 bases in between. The CDR3 is 15 residues long.

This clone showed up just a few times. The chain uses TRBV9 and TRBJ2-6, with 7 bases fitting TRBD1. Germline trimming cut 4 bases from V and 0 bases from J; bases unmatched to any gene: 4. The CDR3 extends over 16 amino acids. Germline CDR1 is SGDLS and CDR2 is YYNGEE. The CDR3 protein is CASSPTGASGANVLTF. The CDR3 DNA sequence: TGTGCCAGCAGCCCTACAGGGGCCTCTGGGGCCAACGTCCTGACTTTC.

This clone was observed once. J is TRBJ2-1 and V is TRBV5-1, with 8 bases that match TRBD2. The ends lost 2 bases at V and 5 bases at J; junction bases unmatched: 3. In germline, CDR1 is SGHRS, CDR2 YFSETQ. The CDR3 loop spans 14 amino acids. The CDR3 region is CASSLTSGNNEQFF. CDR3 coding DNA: TGCGCCAGCAGCTTAACTAGCGGAAACAATGAGCAGTTCTTC. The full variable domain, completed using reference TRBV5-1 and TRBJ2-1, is KAGVTQTPRYLIKTRGQQVTLSCSPISGHRSVSWYQQTPGQGLQFLFEYFSETQRNKGNFPGRFSGRQFSNSRSEMNVSTLELGDSALYLCASSLTSGNNEQFFGPGTRLTVL.

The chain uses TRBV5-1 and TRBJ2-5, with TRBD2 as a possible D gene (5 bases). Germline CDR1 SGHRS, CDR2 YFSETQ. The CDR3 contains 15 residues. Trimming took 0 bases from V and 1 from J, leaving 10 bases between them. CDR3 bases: TGCGCCAGCAGCTTGGATCCGGGAACCCAAGAGACCCAGTACTTC. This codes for CASSLDPGTQETQYF.